This is a list of T cell receptor beta chains from one sample in a study of T cell responses to AZD1222 COVID-19 vaccine. Data came from immunoSEQ multiplex PCR; TCRdb stores just in-frame clones and leaves some out. The repertoire holds 150,000 to 200,000 clones, with 75% to 95% as singletons. Sequenced material: peripheral blood, taken on day 0 of AZD1222 vaccination. These receptors were obtained from an adult in good health. Each CDR3 is given with its conserved first and last residue. Fields, in order: D gene, clone size, CDR3 length, V gene, J gene, CDR3 DNA, CDR3 protein. A D gene is named only where the DNA matches it firmly. The size field is filled for only some rows; it gives once, few, many or a size class.

d_gene: TRBD1; abundance: NA; len: 16; v_gene: TRBV19; j_gene: TRBJ1-5; CDR3nt: TGTGCCAGTAGTACGGGACAGAAAGCCCGCAATCAGCCCCAGCATTTT; CDR3aa: CASSTGQKARNQPQHF
d_gene: TRBD1; abundance: NA; len: 14; v_gene: TRBV18; j_gene: TRBJ1-1; CDR3nt: TGTGCCAGCTCACCGGGGCAGGGGGCGACTGAAGCTTTCTTT; CDR3aa: CASSPGQGATEAFF
d_gene: NA; abundance: NA; len: 16; v_gene: TRBV6-4; j_gene: TRBJ2-1; CDR3nt: TGTGCCAGCAGTGACTCGGGGCTAGCAATGTACAATGAGCAGTTCTTC; CDR3aa: CASSDSGLAMYNEQFF
d_gene: NA; abundance: NA; len: 15; v_gene: TRBV27; j_gene: TRBJ2-2; CDR3nt: TGTGCCAGCAGTTTAATGCGGGGGCGGAACGGGGAGCTGTTTTTT; CDR3aa: CASSLMRGRNGELFF
d_gene: NA; abundance: NA; len: 13; v_gene: TRBV6-5; j_gene: TRBJ1-1; CDR3nt: TGTGCCAGCAGTCCATTCCCGGGATCTGAAGCTTTCTTT; CDR3aa: CASSPFPGSEAFF
d_gene: TRBD1; abundance: NA; len: 15; v_gene: TRBV9; j_gene: TRBJ2-1; CDR3nt: TGTGCCAGCAGCGTAGTCGACAGGGATTACAATGAGCAGTTCTTC; CDR3aa: CASSVVDRDYNEQFF
d_gene: NA; abundance: NA; len: 16; v_gene: TRBV11-3; j_gene: TRBJ1-2; CDR3nt: TGTGCCAGCAGCCCCAGGTTGGGAATGAAGGATTATGGCTACACCTTC; CDR3aa: CASSPRLGMKDYGYTF
d_gene: NA; abundance: once; len: 13; v_gene: TRBV14; j_gene: TRBJ1-4; CDR3nt: TGTGCCAGCAGCCAAGGGCCCAGCGAAAAACTGTTTTTT; CDR3aa: CASSQGPSEKLFF
d_gene: NA; abundance: once; len: 15; v_gene: TRBV5-6; j_gene: TRBJ2-6; CDR3nt: TGTGCCAGCAGCTTGAGGCAGTCTGGGGCCAACGTCCTGACTTTC; CDR3aa: CASSLRQSGANVLTF
d_gene: TRBD1; abundance: NA; len: 13; v_gene: TRBV18; j_gene: TRBJ1-2; CDR3nt: TGTGCCAGCTCATCCGGGACAGCTTATGGCTACACCTTC; CDR3aa: CASSSGTAYGYTF
d_gene: NA; abundance: few; len: 13; v_gene: TRBV5-1; j_gene: TRBJ1-5; CDR3nt: TGCGCCAGCAGCTGGGACGGAAATCAGCCCCAGCATTTT; CDR3aa: CASSWDGNQPQHF
d_gene: NA; abundance: once; len: 12; v_gene: TRBV6-5; j_gene: TRBJ1-5; CDR3nt: TGTGCCAGCAGCCCCAGCAATCAGCCCCAGCATTTT; CDR3aa: CASSPSNQPQHF
d_gene: TRBD1; abundance: NA; len: 13; v_gene: TRBV30; j_gene: TRBJ1-3; CDR3nt: TGTGCCTGGGATACAGGGGCTGGAAACACCATATATTTT; CDR3aa: CAWDTGAGNTIYF
d_gene: NA; abundance: NA; len: 15; v_gene: TRBV19; j_gene: TRBJ1-1; CDR3nt: TGTGCCAGTAGTATCGCTGCCCGCATGAACACTGAAGCTTTCTTT; CDR3aa: CASSIAARMNTEAFF
d_gene: NA; abundance: once; len: 13; v_gene: TRBV30; j_gene: TRBJ1-3; CDR3nt: TGTGCCTGGAGTGCACAGGGTGGAAACACCATATATTTT; CDR3aa: CAWSAQGGNTIYF
d_gene: TRBD1; abundance: NA; len: 16; v_gene: TRBV7-9; j_gene: TRBJ2-5; CDR3nt: TGTGCCAGCAGCTTTGGAACAGGGGGTGTTAAAGAGACCCAGTACTTC; CDR3aa: CASSFGTGGVKETQYF
d_gene: NA; abundance: NA; len: 14; v_gene: TRBV7-8; j_gene: TRBJ1-1; CDR3nt: TGTGCCAGCAGCCCTCGTACCGTGAACACTGAAGCTTTCTTT; CDR3aa: CASSPRTVNTEAFF
d_gene: NA; abundance: NA; len: 16; v_gene: TRBV15; j_gene: TRBJ2-6; CDR3nt: TGTGCCACCAGCACCTGGACAGCCTCTGGGGCCAACGTCCTGACTTTC; CDR3aa: CATSTWTASGANVLTF
d_gene: NA; abundance: NA; len: 12; v_gene: TRBV7-9; j_gene: TRBJ1-1; CDR3nt: TGTGCCAGCGCCCCCCATGACACTGAAGCTTTCTTT; CDR3aa: CASAPHDTEAFF
d_gene: TRBD1; abundance: NA; len: 14; v_gene: TRBV5-1; j_gene: TRBJ2-2; CDR3nt: TGCGCCAGCAGCGGGCAGGGGGACACCGGGGAGCTGTTTTTT; CDR3aa: CASSGQGDTGELFF
d_gene: NA; abundance: NA; len: 14; v_gene: TRBV28; j_gene: TRBJ1-1; CDR3nt: TGTGCCAGCAGTTTAGAACAGGGAGGCACTGAAGCTTTCTTT; CDR3aa: CASSLEQGGTEAFF
d_gene: TRBD1; abundance: few; len: 14; v_gene: TRBV28; j_gene: TRBJ1-4; CDR3nt: TGTGCCAGCAGCCGACAGGGGGCGTGGGAAAAACTGTTTTTT; CDR3aa: CASSRQGAWEKLFF
d_gene: TRBD2; abundance: once; len: 16; v_gene: TRBV19; j_gene: TRBJ2-5; CDR3nt: TGTGCCAGTAGTGTTTCCCGGGGGGAGCCAGGGGAGACCCAGTACTTC; CDR3aa: CASSVSRGEPGETQYF
d_gene: NA; abundance: NA; len: 16; v_gene: TRBV10-3; j_gene: TRBJ1-1; CDR3nt: TGTGCCATCAGGGGGCAATCAGCGTTCGCGAACACTGAAGCTTTCTTT; CDR3aa: CAIRGQSAFANTEAFF
d_gene: NA; abundance: NA; len: 12; v_gene: TRBV19; j_gene: TRBJ2-2; CDR3nt: TGTGCCAGCAGTCCCAGTCACGGGGAGCTGTTTTTT; CDR3aa: CASSPSHGELFF
d_gene: NA; abundance: NA; len: 12; v_gene: TRBV29-1; j_gene: TRBJ2-3; CDR3nt: TGCAGCGGGGGTTCGGATACTAATACGCAGTATTTT; CDR3aa: CSGGSDTNTQYF
d_gene: NA; abundance: NA; len: 11; v_gene: TRBV27; j_gene: TRBJ2-7; CDR3nt: TGTGCCAGCAGCCGGGGCTACGAGCAGTACTTC; CDR3aa: CASSRGYEQYF
d_gene: TRBD1; abundance: once; len: 14; v_gene: TRBV12-5; j_gene: TRBJ2-3; CDR3nt: TGTGCTAGTGGTTTGACAGGGACAGGAGATACGCAGTATTTT; CDR3aa: CASGLTGTGDTQYF
d_gene: NA; abundance: NA; len: 15; v_gene: TRBV7-2; j_gene: TRBJ2-4; CDR3nt: TGTGCCAGCAGCTTTGGCAGATCGTCCAAAAACATTCAGTACTTC; CDR3aa: CASSFGRSSKNIQYF
d_gene: NA; abundance: NA; len: 11; v_gene: TRBV30; j_gene: TRBJ2-7; CDR3nt: TGTGCCTGGAGTGTAAGCGGTCTTAAGTACTTC; CDR3aa: CAWSVSGLKYF
d_gene: TRBD2; abundance: NA; len: 16; v_gene: TRBV28; j_gene: TRBJ2-7; CDR3nt: TGTGCCAGCAGTTTATTGGCGACTAGCGGTGACTACGAGCAGTACTTC; CDR3aa: CASSLLATSGDYEQYF
d_gene: TRBD1; abundance: once; len: 15; v_gene: TRBV29-1; j_gene: TRBJ2-2; CDR3nt: TGCAGCGTTGAAGGCAGGGACAGGAGCACCGGGGAGCTGTTTTTT; CDR3aa: CSVEGRDRSTGELFF
d_gene: TRBD1; abundance: NA; len: 15; v_gene: TRBV5-5; j_gene: TRBJ2-3; CDR3nt: TGTGCCAGCAGCTTGGTTACAGGGGGCACAGATACGCAGTATTTT; CDR3aa: CASSLVTGGTDTQYF
d_gene: NA; abundance: NA; len: 14; v_gene: TRBV5-5; j_gene: TRBJ2-2; CDR3nt: TGTGCCAGCGGTGGAAGGACGAACACCGGGGAGCTGTTTTTT; CDR3aa: CASGGRTNTGELFF
d_gene: NA; abundance: NA; len: 11; v_gene: TRBV2; j_gene: TRBJ1-2; CDR3nt: TGTGCCAGCAGTGCTCAGTATGGCTACACCTTC; CDR3aa: CASSAQYGYTF
d_gene: TRBD1; abundance: NA; len: 16; v_gene: TRBV11-3; j_gene: TRBJ2-5; CDR3nt: TGTGCCAGCAGCTTAGGCGGACAGGGAACTCAAGAGACCCAGTACTTC; CDR3aa: CASSLGGQGTQETQYF
d_gene: NA; abundance: NA; len: 13; v_gene: TRBV7-2; j_gene: TRBJ1-4; CDR3nt: TGTGCCAGCAGCTTCCAGGGGAGAGAAAAACTGTTTTTT; CDR3aa: CASSFQGREKLFF
d_gene: NA; abundance: NA; len: 13; v_gene: TRBV6-2/TRBV6-3; j_gene: TRBJ1-1; CDR3nt: TGTGCCAGCAGTTATACGGCCCCCACTGAAGCTTTCTTT; CDR3aa: CASSYTAPTEAFF
d_gene: NA; abundance: NA; len: 14; v_gene: TRBV7-2; j_gene: TRBJ1-6; CDR3nt: TGTGCCAGCAGCCCCATGGGGGCTAATTCACCCCTCCACTTT; CDR3aa: CASSPMGANSPLHF
d_gene: NA; abundance: NA; len: 9; v_gene: TRBV3-1/TRBV3-2; j_gene: TRBJ1-1; CDR3nt: TGTGCCAACAGCCTCGAAGCTTTCTTT; CDR3aa: CANSLEAFF
d_gene: TRBD1; abundance: once; len: 15; v_gene: TRBV27; j_gene: TRBJ1-4; CDR3nt: TGTGCCAGCAGGACTTGGGGGACAGGGGATGAAAAACTGTTTTTT; CDR3aa: CASRTWGTGDEKLFF
d_gene: TRBD1; abundance: once; len: 16; v_gene: TRBV28; j_gene: TRBJ2-1; CDR3nt: TGTGTCAATCCAACCCCGGGGGACAGGTTATACAATGAGCAGTTCTTC; CDR3aa: CVNPTPGDRLYNEQFF
d_gene: NA; abundance: NA; len: 12; v_gene: TRBV2; j_gene: TRBJ1-2; CDR3nt: TGTGCCAGCAGCCCCCTGTCGGGGGGCTACACCTTC; CDR3aa: CASSPLSGGYTF
d_gene: TRBD1; abundance: NA; len: 15; v_gene: TRBV7-9; j_gene: TRBJ1-1; CDR3nt: TGTGCCAGCAGCTTCGCGGGACAGGGCTTCACTGAAGCTTTCTTT; CDR3aa: CASSFAGQGFTEAFF
d_gene: NA; abundance: NA; len: 15; v_gene: TRBV5-6; j_gene: TRBJ1-1; CDR3nt: TGTGCCAGCAGCTCTCGACAGGCACTAAACACTGAAGCTTTCTTT; CDR3aa: CASSSRQALNTEAFF
d_gene: TRBD1; abundance: NA; len: 16; v_gene: TRBV30; j_gene: TRBJ1-2; CDR3nt: TGTGCCTGGCAACGGACAGGGGGCCTAGCTAACTATGGCTACACCTTC; CDR3aa: CAWQRTGGLANYGYTF
d_gene: TRBD2; abundance: NA; len: 15; v_gene: TRBV27; j_gene: TRBJ2-3; CDR3nt: TGTGCCAGCAGTCTAGCGGGGGGGACCACAGATACGCAGTATTTT; CDR3aa: CASSLAGGTTDTQYF
d_gene: TRBD1; abundance: NA; len: 13; v_gene: TRBV19; j_gene: TRBJ1-6; CDR3nt: TGTGCCACCTCAGGGACAGCCAATTCACCCCTCCACTTT; CDR3aa: CATSGTANSPLHF
d_gene: NA; abundance: NA; len: 16; v_gene: TRBV12-5; j_gene: TRBJ2-1; CDR3nt: TGTGCTAGTGCCTCCACCAGGTCAAACTCCTACAATGAGCAGTTCTTC; CDR3aa: CASASTRSNSYNEQFF
d_gene: TRBD1; abundance: NA; len: 15; v_gene: TRBV11-2; j_gene: TRBJ2-3; CDR3nt: TGTGCCAGCCGGGACAGGGAAAAACTCACAGATACGCAGTATTTT; CDR3aa: CASRDREKLTDTQYF
d_gene: NA; abundance: NA; len: 15; v_gene: TRBV4-1; j_gene: TRBJ2-3; CDR3nt: TGCGCCAGCAGCCAAGGGGCACTCCTCTCGGATACGCAGTATTTT; CDR3aa: CASSQGALLSDTQYF
d_gene: TRBD2; abundance: NA; len: 14; v_gene: TRBV9; j_gene: TRBJ2-1; CDR3nt: TGTGCCAGCAGCCGGGGGGTATCCTACAATGAGCAGTTCTTC; CDR3aa: CASSRGVSYNEQFF
d_gene: TRBD2; abundance: medium-sized; len: 15; v_gene: TRBV6-1; j_gene: TRBJ2-1; CDR3nt: TGTGCCAGCAGTGAAGTTGCGGGGGGCGCGGATGAGCAGTTCTTC; CDR3aa: CASSEVAGGADEQFF
d_gene: NA; abundance: NA; len: 18; v_gene: TRBV24-1; j_gene: TRBJ2-3; CDR3nt: TGTGCCACCAGTGTGGGGAGGGGGCCCCTCGCTAGCACAGATACGCAGTATTTT; CDR3aa: CATSVGRGPLASTDTQYF
d_gene: NA; abundance: NA; len: 12; v_gene: TRBV29-1; j_gene: TRBJ1-1; CDR3nt: TGCAGCGTTGAAGTCTGGGGCACTGAAGCTTTCTTT; CDR3aa: CSVEVWGTEAFF